The 19 T cell receptor beta chains below all came from one sample that was sequenced in a study of tumor and adjacent non-tumor tissue in lung cancer. This sample's RNA came from whole unsorted tissue. Three rounds of nested PCR, following a modified ARM-PCR protocol, produced the TCRbeta library. TCRdb called the multiplex PCR reads again in MiXCR, with one record for every CDR3 protein. The table lists more than 60,000 distinct CDR3 sequences, roughly 80% of them singletons. Source material: lung tumor tissue. The receptors originated from a woman in her forties or fifties with non-small cell lung cancer.

On this clonotype: A read error may explain this, as a much larger clone is one base away. The chain carries TRBV28 and TRBJ2-7; 7 bases line up with TRBD2. Germline CDR1 and CDR2: MDHEN and SYDVKM. This CDR3 spans 17 amino acids. CDR3 DNA sequence: TGTGCCAGCAGTTACCACCTATGGGAGGGCCGGGGCTACGAGCTGTACTTC. Residues: CASSYHLWEGRGYELYF.

This clonotype was seen ten or more times. The rearrangement uses TRBV10-3 and TRBJ2-2; D is uncertain. The CDR3 is 14 residues long. V was cut by 2 bases and J by 2 bases, with 6 bases left in between. Looked up from germline, CDR1 is ENHRY and CDR2 is SYGVKD. The CDR3: CAISESPNTGELFF. CDR3 DNA: TGTGCCATCAGTGAGAGCCCAAACACCGGGGAGCTGTTTTTT.

This clonotype was seen a handful of times. The CDR3 does not close with the conserved phenylalanine or tryptophan, likely indicating a read error. The V and J genes are TRBV6-6 and TRBJ2-3; D is possibly TRBD2 (5 bases). The length of the CDR3 is 14 residues. Trimming pared 7 bases from V and 5 bases from J, leaving 16 bases between. Germline V gives CDR1 MNHNY, CDR2 SVGAGI (reference sequence). The CDR3 DNA reads as TGTGCCAGCACCCCGAGAGGGCCGATAGATACGCAGTATTGT. Its translation is CASTPRGPIDTQYC.

Worth noting for this clonotype: Since a much larger clone is just one base distant, this may be a read error. This rearrangement joins TRBV29-1 to TRBJ1-1, with 11 nucleotides matching TRBD1. The CDR3 consists of 13 residues. CDR1 SQVTM and CDR2 ANQGSEA come from the germline V gene. The CDR3 protein is CGAWDRGGTEAFF. In DNA, the CDR3 is TGCGGCGCCTGGGACAGGGGGGGCACTGAAGCTTTCTTT.

In regard to this clonotype: At one boundary the junction diverges from the germline segment, which might be a read error. The chain carries TRBV11-3 and TRBJ1-4; perhaps TRBD1 as D (5 bases). CDR1 is SGHNT, CDR2 YENEEA, per germline. The CDR3 is 14 residues long. CDR3 nucleotide sequence: TGTGCCAGTAGCTTAGGCGGGGCGAACGAAAAACTGTTTTTT. Amino acids: CASSLGGANEKLFF.

DNA of the CDR3: TGTGCCAGTAGTTATAGCGGGAGGTACACCGGGGAGCTGTTTTTT. It is translated as CASSYSGRYTGELFF. V gene TRBV7-2 combines with J gene TRBJ2-2; 10 bases are shared with TRBD2. The CDR3 has 15 residues. Germline V gives CDR1 SGHTA, CDR2 FQGNSA. V trimming: 9 bases; J trimming: 3 bases; junction bases outside the gene matches: 7.

As for this clonotype: This CDR3 fails to terminate in the conserved phenylalanine or tryptophan, so it likely reflects a read error. This chain links TRBV6-2 or TRBV6-3 with TRBJ2-1; 7 bases are shared with TRBD1. Per the germline V gene, CDR1 is MNHEY and CDR2 is SVGEGT. The length of the CDR3 is 15 residues. The V gene end was trimmed by 9 bases and the J gene end by 0 bases; junction bases not matched to a gene: 8. CDR3 sequence: CASNPRDSSYNEQFL. The DNA of the CDR3 is TGTGCCAGTAACCCCCGGGACAGCTCCTACAATGAGCAGTTCCTC.

With regard to this clonotype: Being one base from a much bigger clone, this may be a read error. The V call is TRBV20-1, the J call TRBJ2-7; D gene ambiguous. The length of the CDR3 is 11 residues. The germline CDR1 and CDR2 sequences are DFQATT and SNEGSKA (reference sequence). The CDR3 here is CSDRDPYEQYF. CDR3 DNA: TGCAGTGATAGAGATCCCTACGAGCAGTACTTC.

In its sample, this clonotype was seen many times. The chain joins TRBV29-1 to TRBJ1-2; D gene unclear. The CDR3 runs 14 residues. Germline CDR1 SQVTM, CDR2 ANQGSEA. V was clipped by 2 bases and J by 5 bases, with 15 bases between them. CDR3 sequence (DNA): TGCAGCGTTGAACGGGATCATAGCCAGTATGGCTACACCTTC. This gives the protein CSVERDHSQYGYTF.

This chain joins TRBV28 and TRBJ2-1; tentatively, D is TRBD1 (6 bases). Germline assignment: CDR1 MDHEN and CDR2 SYDVKM. This CDR3 spans 15 amino acids. V was cut by 8 bases and J by 10 bases, with 24 bases left in between. The CDR3 bases are TGTGCCAGCGCCACCTTAGGGGGACCTTTATACGAGCAGTTCTTC. Its protein is CASATLGGPLYEQFF.

CDR3 in amino acids: CASSRDRGRIRVRENEQFF. The DNA of the CDR3 is TGTGCCAGCAGCCGTGACAGGGGGCGGATTAGGGTACGTGAGAATGAGCAGTTCTTC. The chain couples TRBV11-2 to TRBJ2-1; 10 positions agree with TRBD1. The V gene's germline CDR1 is SGHAT and CDR2 FQNNGV. The CDR3 totals 19 residues. J was trimmed by 7 bases and V by 5 bases; bases with no gene match: 20.

On this clonotype itself: Sequence at one end of the junction differs from germline and may be a read error. CDR3 nucleotides: TGCACCAGCAGGTGGCTATCCGGCATGAACACTGAAGCTTTCTTT. The encoded protein is CTSRWLSGMNTEAFF. The V call is TRBV5-1, the J call TRBJ1-1; D unclear. This CDR3 contains 15 residues. Germline lookup yields CDR1 SGHRS and CDR2 YFSETQ.

Concerning this clonotype: One base away lies a much larger clone, so this may be a sequencing read error. This chain uses TRBV11-2 with TRBJ2-1; D is unclear. CDR1 is SGHAT and CDR2 is FQNNGV in the germline V gene. V was cut by 0 bases and J by 7 bases, with 10 bases left in between. The CDR3 consists of 14 residues. CDR3 loop: CASSLEVAINEQFF. The CDR3 DNA reads TGTGCCAGCAGCTTAGAGGTGGCCATTAATGAGCAGTTCTTC.

Comment on this clonotype: Since no conserved phenylalanine or tryptophan closes the CDR3, a read error is the likely cause. This chain links TRBV29-1 with TRBJ2-1; 8 positions agree with TRBD2. Germline CDR1 SQVTM, CDR2 ANQGSEA. The CDR3 is 13 residues long. The chain's CDR3 is CSVLSGRNNEQFL. CDR3 sequence (DNA): TGCAGCGTTCTGAGCGGGAGAAACAATGAACAGTTCTTG.

Remarks on this clonotype: An end of the junction does not agree with germline; a read error may underlie this. The chain carries TRBV5-1 and TRBJ1-3; D not certain. Germline V gives CDR1 SGHRS, CDR2 YFSETQ. The CDR3 consists of 17 residues. The CDR3 sequence: CAISLSTEAGSGNTIYF. In DNA form, the CDR3 reads TGCGCCATCAGCCTGTCAACAGAGGCTGGTTCTGGAAACACCATATATTTT.

V and J are TRBV10-3 and TRBJ2-5; 8 nucleotides line up with TRBD1. The V gene's germline CDR1 is ENHRY and CDR2 SYGVKD. CDR3 length equals 13 residues. This CDR3 reads CVISWDRRETQYF. The CDR3 nucleotides are TGTGTCATTAGCTGGGACAGGAGGGAGACCCAGTACTTC.

To note about this clonotype: It may be a read error: a sequence one base away is much more abundant. V gene TRBV20-1 combines with J gene TRBJ1-4, with D possibly being TRBD1 (5 bases). Germline values: CDR1 DFQATT, CDR2 SNEGSKA (reference sequence). V was clipped by 2 bases and J by 8 bases, with 15 bases between them. The CDR3 is made up of 14 amino acids. The CDR3 is CSARPPGLQEKLFF. CDR3 nucleotide sequence: TGCAGTGCTAGACCCCCGGGACTCCAGGAAAAACTGTTTTTT.

Turning to this clonotype: An end of the junction does not agree with germline; a read error may underlie this. The genes are TRBV6-2 or TRBV6-3 and TRBJ2-7; the match to TRBD2 covers 7 bases. The CDR3 totals 13 residues. The germline V gene encodes CDR1 MNHEY and CDR2 SVGEGT. The CDR3 loop is CASTVRENREHYF. The CDR3 DNA is TGTGCCAGCACCGTGCGGGAGAATAGGGAGCACTATTTC.

Comments on this clonotype: At one end, the junction sequence differs from germline, possibly due to a read error. This chain joins TRBV28 and TRBJ1-5; 10 bases map to TRBD1. This CDR3 has 15 residues. Germline V gene data show CDR1 as MDHEN and CDR2 as SYDVKM. CDR3 in DNA: TGTGCCAGCAACGAAACGACAGGGGGCAATCGGCCCCAGCATTTT. Translation gives CASNETTGGNRPQHF.